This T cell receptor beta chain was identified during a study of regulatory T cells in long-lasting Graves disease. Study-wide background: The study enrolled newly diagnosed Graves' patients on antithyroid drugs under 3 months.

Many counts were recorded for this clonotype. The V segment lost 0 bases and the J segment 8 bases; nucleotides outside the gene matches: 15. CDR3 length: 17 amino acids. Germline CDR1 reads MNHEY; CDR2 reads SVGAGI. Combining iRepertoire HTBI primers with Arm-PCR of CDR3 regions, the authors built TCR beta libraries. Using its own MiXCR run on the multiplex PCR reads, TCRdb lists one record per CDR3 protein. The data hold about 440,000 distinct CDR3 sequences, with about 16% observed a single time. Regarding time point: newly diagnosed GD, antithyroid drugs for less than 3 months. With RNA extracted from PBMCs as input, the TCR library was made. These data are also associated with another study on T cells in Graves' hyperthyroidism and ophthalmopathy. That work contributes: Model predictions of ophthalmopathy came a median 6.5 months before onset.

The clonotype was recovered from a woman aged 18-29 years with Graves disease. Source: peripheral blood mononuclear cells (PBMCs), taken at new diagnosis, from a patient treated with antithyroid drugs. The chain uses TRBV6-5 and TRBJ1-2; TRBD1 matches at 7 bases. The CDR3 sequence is CASSYSTGVVRQGGYTF. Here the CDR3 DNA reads TGTGCCAGCAGTTACTCCACAGGGGTGGTCCGTCAGGGCGGCTACACCTTC.